This passage covers 4 T cell receptor beta chains from one sample sequenced in a study of T cell responses to AZD1222 COVID-19 vaccine. Measured with immunoSEQ multiplex PCR; TCRdb has only the in-frame clones, and not every one. The sample shows under 150,000 clones, approximately 94% of them seen only once. Sample: peripheral blood, taken on day 0 of AZD1222 vaccination. These receptors originate from an adult in good health.

The V call is TRBV7-8, the J call TRBJ1-4, with 8 bases matching TRBD1. V lost 5 bases, J lost 8 bases, and 7 bases stayed unmatched. This CDR3 comprises 14 residues. CDR1 and CDR2 from the germline V gene are SGHVS and FQNEAQ. CDR3 residues: CASSMDRDGEKLFF. DNA of the CDR3: TGTGCCAGCAGCATGGACAGGGACGGGGAAAAACTGTTTTTT.

This clone was found once. The rearrangement joins TRBV6-5 to TRBJ1-6; unclear D gene. Trimming took off 6 bases at V and 0 bases at J, with 9 bases between the two ends. Germline-derived CDR1 and CDR2 are MNHEY and SVGAGI. The CDR3 extends over 15 amino acids. The CDR3 DNA reads as TGTGCCAGCAGGGTAGGGCGCTCCTATAATTCACCCCTCCACTTT. Amino acids: CASRVGRSYNSPLHF.

This chain links TRBV20-1 with TRBJ2-5, with no clear D. The germline CDR1 and CDR2 sequences are DFQATT and SNEGSKA (reference sequence). V dropped 3 bases and J dropped 6 bases, with 17 bases sitting between them. This CDR3 spans 14 amino acids. Here the CDR3 DNA reads TGCAGTGCTAGTGGGCAGGCCATTCGGAAGACCCAGTACTTC. Translating gives CSASGQAIRKTQYF.

The DNA for the CDR3 is TGTGCCAGCAGTACCAGGGGGGTCACTGAAGCTTTCTTT. It translates to CASSTRGVTEAFF. The chain joins TRBV3-1 (or the pseudogene TRBV3-2) to TRBJ1-1; 7 bases are a match to TRBD1. The CDR3 loop spans 13 amino acids. CDR1 is LGHDT and CDR2 is YNNKEL in the germline V gene (reference sequence). Trimming took 6 bases from V and 4 from J; bases not matched to a gene: 5.